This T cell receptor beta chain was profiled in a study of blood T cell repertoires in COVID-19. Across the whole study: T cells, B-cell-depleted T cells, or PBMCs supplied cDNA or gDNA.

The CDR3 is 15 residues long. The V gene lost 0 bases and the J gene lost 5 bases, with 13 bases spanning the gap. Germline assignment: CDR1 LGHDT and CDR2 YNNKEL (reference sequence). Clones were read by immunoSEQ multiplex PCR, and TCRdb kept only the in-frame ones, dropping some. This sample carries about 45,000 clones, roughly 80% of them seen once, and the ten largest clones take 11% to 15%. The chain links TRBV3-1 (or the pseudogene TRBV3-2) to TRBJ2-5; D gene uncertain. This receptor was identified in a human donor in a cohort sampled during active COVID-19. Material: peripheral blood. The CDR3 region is CASSQDPVPWETQYF. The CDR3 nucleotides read TGTGCCAGCAGCCAAGATCCGGTGCCCTGGGAGACCCAGTACTTC.